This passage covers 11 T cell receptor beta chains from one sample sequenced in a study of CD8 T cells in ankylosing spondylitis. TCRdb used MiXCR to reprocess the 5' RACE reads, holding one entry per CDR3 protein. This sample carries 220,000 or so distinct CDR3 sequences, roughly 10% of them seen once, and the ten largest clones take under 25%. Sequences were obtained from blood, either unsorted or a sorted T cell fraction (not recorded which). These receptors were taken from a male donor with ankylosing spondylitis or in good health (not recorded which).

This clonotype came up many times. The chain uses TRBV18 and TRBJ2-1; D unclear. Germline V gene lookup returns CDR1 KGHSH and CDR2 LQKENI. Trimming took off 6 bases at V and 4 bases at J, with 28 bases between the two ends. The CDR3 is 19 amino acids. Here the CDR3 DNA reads TGTGCCAGCTCGCCTCCATTAGACTCCTGGAGACGTTCGTACAATGAGCAGTTCTTC. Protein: CASSPPLDSWRRSYNEQFF.

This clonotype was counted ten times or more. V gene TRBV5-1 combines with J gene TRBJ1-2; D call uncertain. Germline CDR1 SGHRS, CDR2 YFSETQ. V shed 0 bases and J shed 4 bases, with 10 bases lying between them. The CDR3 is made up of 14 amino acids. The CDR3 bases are TGCGCCAGCAGCTTGGATACGGGAGGCTATGGCTACACCTTC. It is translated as CASSLDTGGYGYTF.

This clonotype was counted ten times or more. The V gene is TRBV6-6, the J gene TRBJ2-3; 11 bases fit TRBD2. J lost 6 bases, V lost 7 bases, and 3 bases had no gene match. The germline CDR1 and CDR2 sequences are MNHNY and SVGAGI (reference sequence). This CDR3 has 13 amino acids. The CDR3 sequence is CASILAGGDTQYF. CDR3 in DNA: TGTGCCAGCATCCTAGCGGGGGGCGATACGCAGTATTTT.

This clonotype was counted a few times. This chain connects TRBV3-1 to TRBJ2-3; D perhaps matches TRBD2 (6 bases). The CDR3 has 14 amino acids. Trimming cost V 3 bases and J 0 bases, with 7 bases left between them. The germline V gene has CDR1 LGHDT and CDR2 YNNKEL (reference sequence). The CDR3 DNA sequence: TGTGCCAGCAGCCACCGGGAGAGCACAGATACGCAGTATTTT. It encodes CASSHRESTDTQYF.

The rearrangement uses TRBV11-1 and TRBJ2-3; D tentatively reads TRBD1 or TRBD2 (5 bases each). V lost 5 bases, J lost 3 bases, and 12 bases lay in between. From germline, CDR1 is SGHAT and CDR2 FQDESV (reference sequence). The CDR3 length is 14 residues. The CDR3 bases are TGTGCCAGCAGCCCTCCGGGACGTACAGATACGCAGTATTTT. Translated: CASSPPGRTDTQYF.

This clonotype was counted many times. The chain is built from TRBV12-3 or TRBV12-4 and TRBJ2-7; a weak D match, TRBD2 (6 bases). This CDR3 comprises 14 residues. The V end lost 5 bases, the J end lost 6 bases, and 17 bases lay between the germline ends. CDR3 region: CASSAPGELSEQYF. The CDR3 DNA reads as TGTGCCAGCAGTGCCCCGGGGGAGTTATCCGAGCAGTACTTC.

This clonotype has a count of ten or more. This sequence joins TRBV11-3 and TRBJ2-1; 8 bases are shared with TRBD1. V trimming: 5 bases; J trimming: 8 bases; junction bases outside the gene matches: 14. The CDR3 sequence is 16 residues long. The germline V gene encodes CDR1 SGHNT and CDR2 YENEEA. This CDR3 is CASSPQGAGTEDEQFF. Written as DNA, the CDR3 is TGTGCCAGCAGCCCCCAGGGGGCAGGCACTGAGGATGAGCAGTTCTTC.

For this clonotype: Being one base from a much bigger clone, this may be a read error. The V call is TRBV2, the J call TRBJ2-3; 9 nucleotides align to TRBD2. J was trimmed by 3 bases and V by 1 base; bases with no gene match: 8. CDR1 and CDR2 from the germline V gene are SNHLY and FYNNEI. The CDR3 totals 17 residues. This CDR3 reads CASSEDDPAGGTDTQYF. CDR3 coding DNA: TGTGCCAGCAGTGAAGACGACCCAGCGGGGGGAACAGATACGCAGTATTTT.

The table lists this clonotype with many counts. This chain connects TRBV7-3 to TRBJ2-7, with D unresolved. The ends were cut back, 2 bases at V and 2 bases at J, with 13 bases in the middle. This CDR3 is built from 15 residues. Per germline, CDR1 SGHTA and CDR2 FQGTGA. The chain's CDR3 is CASSLDPGPAYEQYF. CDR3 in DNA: TGTGCCAGCAGCTTAGATCCAGGACCGGCCTACGAGCAGTACTTC.

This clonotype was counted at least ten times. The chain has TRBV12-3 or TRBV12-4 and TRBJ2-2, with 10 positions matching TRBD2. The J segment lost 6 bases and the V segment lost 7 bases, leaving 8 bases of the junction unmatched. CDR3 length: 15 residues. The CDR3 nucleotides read TGTGCCAGCACCTCCGGGACTAGCGAAGCCGGGGAGCTGTTTTTT. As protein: CASTSGTSEAGELFF.

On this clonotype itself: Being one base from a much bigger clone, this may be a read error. CDR3 amino acids: CASRISGGQRVNKQYF. Written as DNA, the CDR3 is TGTGCCAGCAGGATTAGCGGGGGGCAGAGAGTCAACAAGCAGTACTTC. This chain connects TRBV28 to TRBJ2-7; TRBD2 matches at 10 bases. The CDR3 totals 16 residues. Losses at the gene ends were 6 bases for V and 8 bases for J; bases not matched to a gene: 16. Germline values: CDR1 MDHEN, CDR2 SYDVKM.